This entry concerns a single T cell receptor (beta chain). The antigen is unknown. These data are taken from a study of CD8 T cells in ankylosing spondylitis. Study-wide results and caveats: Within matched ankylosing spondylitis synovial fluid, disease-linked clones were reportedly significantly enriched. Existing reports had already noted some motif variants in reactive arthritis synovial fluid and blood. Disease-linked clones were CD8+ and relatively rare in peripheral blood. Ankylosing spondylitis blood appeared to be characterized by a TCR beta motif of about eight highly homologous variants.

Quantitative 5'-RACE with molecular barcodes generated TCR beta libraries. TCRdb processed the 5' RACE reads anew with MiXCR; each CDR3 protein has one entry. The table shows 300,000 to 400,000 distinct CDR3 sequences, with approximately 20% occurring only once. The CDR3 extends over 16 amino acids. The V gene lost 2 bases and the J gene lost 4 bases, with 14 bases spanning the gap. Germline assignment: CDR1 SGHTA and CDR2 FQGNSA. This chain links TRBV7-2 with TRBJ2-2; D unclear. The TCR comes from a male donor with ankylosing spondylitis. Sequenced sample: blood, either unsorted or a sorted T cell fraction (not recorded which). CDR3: CASSLTSDRTTGELFF. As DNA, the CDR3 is TGTGCCAGCAGCTTAACTTCCGACCGGACCACCGGGGAGCTGTTTTTT.